This is a list of T cell receptor beta chains from one sample in a study of cytomegalovirus exposure and HLA in healthy donors. TCRdb keeps only in-frame clones here, not all; method: immunoSEQ multiplex PCR. The repertoire has around 55,000 clones, approximately 80% of them found once; the top ten carry over 1.1%. Sequencing used PBMCs. Receptors were obtained from a female donor in good health and CMV-seronegative. Each CDR3 is given with its conserved first and last residue.

v_call	j_call	cdr3_aa
TRBV6-6	TRBJ1-1	CASRARMNTEAFF
TRBV5-1	TRBJ2-5	CASSKAGSGETQYF
TRBV10-3	TRBJ1-1	CAIRDRNLNTEAFF
TRBV6-5	TRBJ1-4	CASRSSGLVEKLFF
TRBV29-1	TRBJ1-2	CSVGEFNYGYTF
TRBV5-1	TRBJ1-5	CASSYGPGSNQPQHF
TRBV4-3	.	CASSQGTGNYEQYF
TRBV4-3	TRBJ1-4	CASSQARGEKLFF
TRBV5-6	TRBJ2-4	CASSLGGGTGDIQYF
TRBV30	TRBJ1-2	CAWSRQQITDGYTF
TRBV5-4	TRBJ1-6	CASSLGQGAGSPLHF
TRBV7-9	TRBJ1-1	CASSFPTGRGTEAFF
TRBV5-6	TRBJ1-5	CASSFGRYSNQPQHF
TRBV6-5	TRBJ2-7	CASSYSRTGAYEQYF
TRBV6-5	TRBJ2-2	CASSYSRTGELFF
TRBV5-1	TRBJ1-2	CASSLDRGGYTF
TRBV6-6	TRBJ1-5	CASTIQGLGSNQPQHF
TRBV2	TRBJ1-1	CASSEEGLNTEAFF
TRBV27	TRBJ2-6	CASSYFRDREYSGANVLTF